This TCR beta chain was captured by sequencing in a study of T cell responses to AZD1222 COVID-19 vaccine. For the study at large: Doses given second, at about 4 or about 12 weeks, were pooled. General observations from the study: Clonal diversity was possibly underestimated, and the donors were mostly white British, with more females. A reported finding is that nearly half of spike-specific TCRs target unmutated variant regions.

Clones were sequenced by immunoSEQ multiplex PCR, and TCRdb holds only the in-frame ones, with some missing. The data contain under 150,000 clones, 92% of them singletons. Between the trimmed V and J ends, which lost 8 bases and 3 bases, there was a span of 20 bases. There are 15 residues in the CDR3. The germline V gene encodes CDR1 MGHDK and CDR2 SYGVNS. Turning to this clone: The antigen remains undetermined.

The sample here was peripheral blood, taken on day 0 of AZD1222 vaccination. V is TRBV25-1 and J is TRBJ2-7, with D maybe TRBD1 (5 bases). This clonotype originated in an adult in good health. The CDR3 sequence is CASDLGAIADYEQYF. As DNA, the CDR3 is TGTGCCAGCGACCTTGGGGCCATAGCTGACTACGAGCAGTACTTC.